The 21 T cell receptor beta chains presented below share a single source sample, sequenced in a study of CD8 T cells in Susac syndrome. The authors reverse transcribed roughly 0.5 to 1 ug RNA with random hexamers. TCRdb independently ran MiXCR on the immunoSEQ multiplex PCR reads; one entry per CDR3 protein. Seen here are under 300,000 distinct CDR3 sequences, 95% to 97% observed once, and the top ten hold under 0.12%. The material sequenced was CD4+ T cells from PBMCs. The receptors come from a human donor with Susac syndrome.

This rearrangement joins TRBV6-4 to TRBJ2-7; unclear D gene. CDR3 size: 14 residues. Germline CDR1 MRHNA, CDR2 SNTAGT. Deletions cut 7 bases from V and 4 bases from J, with 17 bases between. The CDR3 is CASKDDKPPYEQYF. The DNA for the CDR3 is TGTGCCAGCAAAGATGACAAGCCCCCGTACGAGCAGTACTTC.

This clonotype was seen a handful of times. The CDR3 reads CASSLSNEQFF. DNA for the CDR3: TGTGCCAGCAGCTTAAGCAATGAGCAGTTCTTC. The chain carries TRBV11-1 and TRBJ2-1; D not resolved. The V and J ends lost 2 bases and 6 bases respectively, with 2 bases between them. The CDR3 loop spans 11 amino acids. Germline CDR1 SGHAT, CDR2 FQDESV (reference sequence). Using reference TRBV11-1 and TRBJ2-1 for the parts outside the CDR3, the full variable domain is EAEVAQSPRYKITEKSQAVAFWCDPISGHATLYWYRQILGQGPELLVQFQDESVVDDSQLPKDRFSAERLKGVDSTLKIQPAELGDSAMYLCASSLSNEQFFGPGTRLTVL.

This chain links TRBV14 with TRBJ1-2; 7 positions agree with TRBD1. Losses at the gene ends were 4 bases for V and 3 bases for J; bases not matched to a gene: 5. Germline CDR1 reads SGHDN; CDR2 reads FVKESK. CDR3 length: 14 amino acids. CDR3 DNA: TGTGCCAGCAGCCGTACAGGGGTCGACTATGGCTACACCTTC. The encoded protein is CASSRTGVDYGYTF.

The chain links TRBV3-1 to TRBJ2-6, with 8 bases that match TRBD2. CDR3 size: 17 residues. The junction had 5 bases not matched to a gene; V was cut back by 3 bases and J by 1 base. Germline V gene lookup returns CDR1 LGHDT and CDR2 YNNKEL (reference sequence). CDR3 nucleotides: TGTGCCAGCAGCCATAACACGGGGGGGTCTGGGGCCAACGTCCTGACTTTC. Its protein is CASSHNTGGSGANVLTF.

V is TRBV2 and J is TRBJ2-2, with a possible D match to TRBD1 (5 bases). This CDR3 region has 12 residues. The V and J ends lost 11 bases and 5 bases respectively, with 12 bases between them. Germline V gene lookup returns CDR1 SNHLY and CDR2 FYNNEI. The CDR3 region has the DNA TGTGCCGGATCTAAGGGGACCGGGGAGCTGTTTTTT. This codes for CAGSKGTGELFF.

The table lists this clonotype with a count of one. The chain is built from TRBV3-1 and TRBJ2-1; TRBD1 matches 8 bases. CDR1 is LGHDT and CDR2 is YNNKEL in the germline V gene (reference sequence). With 4 bases clipped from V and 6 bases from J, the junction kept 11 bases outside the gene matches. This CDR3 is 16 amino acids long. The CDR3, as DNA: TGTGCCAGCAGCCCTCCCACAGGGGGAGTAGGCAATGAGCAGTTCTTC. Amino acids: CASSPPTGGVGNEQFF.

The rearrangement links TRBV20-1 to TRBJ2-5; 11 bases are shared with TRBD2. The germline V gene encodes CDR1 DFQATT and CDR2 SNEGSKA (reference sequence). J gave up 5 bases and V 2 bases, and 10 bases lay outside the gene matches. The CDR3 spans 16 residues. This CDR3 reads CSARRTSGSIMETQYF. CDR3 in DNA: TGCAGTGCTAGACGCACTAGCGGGAGTATAATGGAGACCCAGTACTTC.

The rearrangement joins TRBV20-1 to TRBJ2-7, with TRBD2 matching 11 bases. The CDR3 sequence is 17 residues long. CDR1 is DFQATT, CDR2 SNEGSKA, per germline (reference sequence). The J segment lost 0 bases and the V segment lost 3 bases, leaving 10 bases of the junction unmatched. CDR3 loop: CSASPTSGVTSSYEQYF. For the CDR3, the DNA is TGCAGTGCTAGCCCGACTAGCGGGGTAACCTCCTCCTACGAGCAGTACTTC.

The rearrangement joins TRBV11-3 to TRBJ2-3; no clear D gene. V shed 1 base and J shed 0 bases, with 11 bases lying between them. From germline, CDR1 is SGHNT and CDR2 YENEEA. This CDR3 has 16 residues. The CDR3 loop is CASSLGRTFSTDTQYF. The DNA for the CDR3 is TGTGCCAGCAGCTTAGGGCGGACCTTTAGCACAGATACGCAGTATTTT. The full variable domain, with the rest looked up from reference TRBV11-3 and TRBJ2-3, is EAGVVQSPRYKIIEKKQPVAFWCNPISGHNTLYWYLQNLGQGPELLIRYENEEAVDDSQLPKDRFSAERLKGVDSTLKIQPAELGDSAVYLCASSLGRTFSTDTQYFGPGTRLTVL.

This clonotype was counted a single time. This chain uses TRBV12-3 or TRBV12-4 with TRBJ1-1; TRBD1 is a possible D gene (6 bases). Trimming cost V 3 bases and J 0 bases, with 8 bases left between them. The CDR3 extends over 14 amino acids. CDR3 in DNA: TGTGCCAGCAGTTTTCAGGGGATGAACACTGAAGCTTTCTTT. This gives the protein CASSFQGMNTEAFF.

The chain combines TRBV20-1 with TRBJ1-5; no firm D call. The V gene's germline CDR1 is DFQATT and CDR2 SNEGSKA (reference sequence). The CDR3 is made up of 14 amino acids. V lost 3 bases and J 6 bases, leaving 15 bases between the germline ends. CDR3 sequence (DNA): TGCAGTGCTAGTATCTCCTCGGGGAGTCAGCCCCAGCATTTT. The encoded protein is CSASISSGSQPQHF.

The rearrangement joins TRBV25-1 to TRBJ2-7, with D tentatively TRBD1 (6 bases). Trimming took off 8 bases at V and 0 bases at J, with 14 bases between the two ends. Per germline, CDR1 MGHDK and CDR2 SYGVNS. The CDR3 loop spans 14 amino acids. For the CDR3, the DNA is TGTGCCAGCCGCTCGAGGGGGAGCTCCTACGAGCAGTACTTC. It yields the protein CASRSRGSSYEQYF.

The chain recombines TRBV29-1 with TRBJ2-1; 8 nucleotides agree with TRBD2. The germline V gene encodes CDR1 SQVTM and CDR2 ANQGSEA. J gave up 16 bases and V 4 bases, and 15 bases lay outside the gene matches. This CDR3 region has 13 residues. The CDR3 coding sequence is TGCAGCGTTGCCCCCCCGGGGGGGCGCCCTTATTTCTTC. Encoded protein: CSVAPPGGRPYFF.

The chain has TRBV29-1 and TRBJ2-7, with D perhaps matching TRBD2 (6 bases). Per germline, CDR1 SQVTM and CDR2 ANQGSEA. This CDR3 has 12 amino acids. With 5 bases removed from V and 4 bases from J, the gap between germline ends came to 12 bases. This chain's CDR3 is CSVRVSGYEQYF. DNA of the CDR3: TGCAGCGTTCGCGTTAGCGGATACGAGCAGTACTTC.

This chain joins TRBV9 and TRBJ1-2; no clear D. This CDR3 region has 15 residues. The germline V gene has CDR1 SGDLS and CDR2 YYNGEE. V lost 4 bases and J lost 0, with 13 bases in between. CDR3 DNA: TGTGCCAGCAGCTTAGACTATGGAGCTAACTATGGCTACACCTTC. This gives the protein CASSLDYGANYGYTF.

This chain connects TRBV7-8 to TRBJ2-1, with D unresolved. The CDR3 is 14 amino acids. Germline lookup yields CDR1 SGHVS and CDR2 FQNEAQ. V was shortened by 7 bases and J by 0 bases, with 10 bases between the two germline ends. As DNA, the CDR3 is TGTGCCAGCACGCCTTCGCACTCCTACAATGAGCAGTTCTTC. Amino acid sequence: CASTPSHSYNEQFF. The complete variable domain, with remaining parts taken from reference TRBV7-8 and TRBJ2-1, reads GAGVSQSPRYKVAKRGQDVALRCDPISGHVSLFWYQQALGQGPEFLTYFQNEAQLDKSGLPSDRFFAERPEGSVSTLKIQRTQQEDSAVYLCASTPSHSYNEQFFGPGTRLTVL.

This chain links TRBV24-1 with TRBJ2-1; tentatively, D is TRBD2 (6 bases). CDR3 size: 14 residues. Trimming took off 5 bases at V and 6 bases at J, with 13 bases between the two ends. CDR1 is KGHDR and CDR2 is SFDVKD in the germline V gene. CDR3 in amino acids: CATSGSSVRNEQFF. CDR3 nucleotides: TGTGCCACCAGTGGGTCTAGCGTTCGCAATGAGCAGTTCTTC.

This CDR3 reads CASSQVRVTEAFF. The CDR3, as DNA: TGTGCCAGCAGCCAAGTCCGAGTCACTGAAGCTTTCTTT. The V gene is TRBV14, the J gene TRBJ1-1; no definite D call. Between the trimmed V and J ends, which lost 1 base and 4 bases, there was a span of 7 bases. The CDR3 totals 13 residues. Germline-derived CDR1 and CDR2 are SGHDN and FVKESK.

The chain couples TRBV3-1 to TRBJ2-7; D uncertain. CDR3 length: 15 residues. The ends were cut back, 2 bases at V and 3 bases at J, with 14 bases in the middle. The germline CDR1 and CDR2 sequences are LGHDT and YNNKEL (reference sequence). CDR3: CASSQPTTTNYEQYF. The CDR3 DNA sequence: TGTGCCAGCAGCCAACCTACCACCACAAACTACGAGCAGTACTTC.

This sequence joins TRBV24-1 and TRBJ2-1; D perhaps matches TRBD1 (6 bases). The CDR3 has 14 residues. Trimming removed 9 bases at V and 11 bases at J, with 22 bases between. CDR1 is KGHDR and CDR2 is SFDVKD in the germline V gene. DNA of the CDR3: TGTGCCACCGGGTCAGGGGAGCCTACAATGAAGCAGTTCTTC. It is translated as CATGSGEPTMKQFF.

V usage is TRBV20-1 and J usage is TRBJ1-2; D unresolved. The CDR3 spans 12 residues. V was pared by 5 bases and J by 7 bases, with 14 bases between. Per the germline V gene, CDR1 is DFQATT and CDR2 is SNEGSKA (reference sequence). This CDR3 is CSALLDPAGYTF. CDR3 nucleotides: TGCAGTGCTCTATTGGACCCCGCTGGCTACACCTTC.